A single sample is the source of the 10 T cell receptor beta chains below, sequenced in a study of CD8 T cells in ankylosing spondylitis. General study findings and limits: Made up of 7 to 9 highly homologous variants, a TCR beta motif appeared characteristic of ankylosing spondylitis blood.

Each CDR3 protein gets one entry after TCRdb re-called the 5' RACE reads with MiXCR. This sample has hundreds of thousands of distinct CDR3 sequences, with more than 15% found just once. What these receptors recognize is not known. Sequenced material: blood, either unsorted or a sorted T cell fraction (not recorded which). These receptors were collected from a male donor with ankylosing spondylitis.

The rearrangement uses TRBV6-2 or TRBV6-3 and TRBJ2-5; D gene uncertain. The CDR3 length is 12 residues. Deletions cut 8 bases from V and 4 bases from J, with 11 bases between. Germline values: CDR1 MNHEY, CDR2 SVGEGT. This CDR3 reads CASGGVVETQYF. CDR3 nucleotide sequence: TGTGCCAGCGGTGGGGTGGTAGAGACCCAGTACTTC.

This chain uses TRBV7-9 with TRBJ1-1, with D perhaps matching TRBD1 (5 bases). The CDR3 is 16 residues long. Trimming took off 2 bases at V and 5 bases at J, with 18 bases between the two ends. CDR1 is SEHNR, CDR2 FQNEAQ, per germline (reference sequence). For the CDR3, the DNA is TGTGCCAGCAGCTTAACCCCCGTCAGTGGGGGGACTGAAGCTTTCTTT. This sequence encodes CASSLTPVSGGTEAFF.

This clonotype was detected many times. The chain links TRBV14 to TRBJ2-3, with 9 bases identical to TRBD2. Unmatched junction bases numbered 6, after V lost 2 bases and J lost 3 bases. CDR3 length: 16 residues. The germline V gene encodes CDR1 SGHDN and CDR2 FVKESK. In DNA form, the CDR3 reads TGTGCCAGCAGCCAACTTAAGCGGGAGGCTACAGATACGCAGTATTTT. This gives the protein CASSQLKREATDTQYF.

This clonotype has just a few counts. V is TRBV20-1 and J is TRBJ1-1; 12 positions agree with TRBD1. With 4 bases clipped from V and 0 bases from J, the junction kept 6 bases outside the gene matches. CDR1 and CDR2 (germline): DFQATT, SNEGSKA (reference sequence). This CDR3 is built from 16 residues. The CDR3 loop reads CSAKGQGAILNTEAFF. Written as DNA, the CDR3 is TGCAGTGCTAAGGGACAGGGGGCAATTTTGAACACTGAAGCTTTCTTT.

Only a few counts were recorded for this clonotype. V gene TRBV6-1 combines with J gene TRBJ1-1; weak D call: TRBD1 (6 bases). The V end was cut by 4 bases, the J end by 1 base, with 10 bases between. This CDR3 has 14 residues. Germline CDR1 MNHNS, CDR2 SASEGT. CDR3 sequence: CASSATDRNTEAFF. CDR3 nucleotides: TGTGCCAGCAGTGCCACGGACAGGAACACTGAAGCTTTCTTT.

Details on this clonotype: The junction departs from germline at one end; a sequencing error may be responsible. The chain has TRBV6-1 and TRBJ1-5, with 8 bases that match TRBD1. Germline V gene lookup returns CDR1 MNHNS and CDR2 SASEGT. This CDR3 contains 11 residues. CDR3 amino acids: CASSGTGPRHF. The CDR3 region has the DNA TGTGCCAGCAGCGGGACAGGTCCCCGGCATTTT.

The chain is built from TRBV20-1 and TRBJ2-5, with TRBD2 matching over 15 bases. J lost 4 bases, V lost 3 bases, and 3 bases had no gene match. The CDR3 contains 15 residues. Germline CDR1 is DFQATT and CDR2 is SNEGSKA (reference sequence). This CDR3 is CSARTGLAGGETQYF. The CDR3 bases are TGCAGTGCTAGGACGGGACTAGCGGGAGGAGAGACCCAGTACTTC.

This clonotype was seen ten or more times. The chain carries TRBV3-1 and TRBJ1-1; TRBD1 might be the D (5 bases). Trimming took 0 bases from V and 4 from J, leaving 6 bases between them. The CDR3 runs 13 residues. CDR1 and CDR2 (germline): LGHDT, YNNKEL (reference sequence). CDR3 DNA: TGTGCCAGCAGCCAAGAAGGGGTCACTGAAGCTTTCTTT. Protein sequence: CASSQEGVTEAFF.

The J gene is TRBJ2-7, the V gene TRBV5-1, with D perhaps TRBD1 (5 bases). This CDR3 comprises 16 residues. V shed 4 bases and J shed 5 bases, with 22 bases lying between them. Germline lookup yields CDR1 SGHRS and CDR2 YFSETQ. The CDR3 protein is CASSMIWGRSVDEQYF. The CDR3 coding sequence is TGCGCCAGCAGCATGATCTGGGGCAGATCCGTCGACGAGCAGTACTTC.

Only a few counts were recorded for this clonotype. The chain combines TRBV9 with TRBJ2-1; D is perhaps TRBD2 (6 bases). Germline assignment: CDR1 SGDLS and CDR2 YYNGEE. This CDR3 is built from 14 residues. V was cut by 0 bases and J by 8 bases, with 12 bases left in between. The CDR3 spells CASSVAPREDEQFF. The CDR3, as DNA: TGTGCCAGCAGCGTAGCTCCCAGGGAGGATGAGCAGTTCTTC. Together with reference TRBV9 and TRBJ2-1, the CDR3 gives the full variable domain: DSGVTQTPKHLITATGQRVTLRCSPRSGDLSVYWYQQSLDQGLQFLIQYYNGEERAKGNILERFSAQQFPDLHSELNLSSLELGDSALYFCASSVAPREDEQFFGPGTRLTVL.